Listed here are 26 T cell receptor beta chains from one sample, sequenced in a study of T cells generated in artificial thymic organoids. Semi-nested PCR with reverse primers in the TRAC or TRBC constant regions amplified each chain separately. Each CDR3 protein gets one entry after TCRdb re-called the 5' RACE reads with MiXCR. This table has around 3,000 distinct CDR3 sequences, approximately 31% appearing once. The sequencing input was naive CD8+ T cells from blood. The subset denotes: CD3+TCRalphabeta+CD8SP T cells; for blood, CD45RO-CCR7+ naive CD8+ T cells. These receptors originate from a human donor who gave cord blood stem cells for thymic organoid culture, a cardiac surgery patient who gave postnatal thymus, or a blood donor (not recorded which).

Notes on this clonotype: This may stem from a read error, because a much larger clone lies one nucleotide away. The chain is built from TRBV28 and TRBJ2-7; 9 bases line up with TRBD1. The CDR3 contains 16 residues. V was pared by 5 bases and J by 7 bases, with 15 bases of the junction left unmatched. Germline assignment: CDR1 MDHEN and CDR2 SYDVKM. Here the CDR3 DNA reads TGTGCCAGCAGTCCGCAAAACAGGGGGCGGAGGATGGAGCAGTACTTC. Amino acids: CASSPQNRGRRMEQYF.

The V and J genes are TRBV7-8 and TRBJ2-7; 7 positions match TRBD1. The V and J ends lost 5 bases and 8 bases, in that order; junction bases with no gene match: 15. The CDR3 is 15 amino acids. CDR1 and CDR2 from the germline V gene are SGHVS and FQNEAQ. The CDR3, as DNA: TGTGCCAGCAGCCAACCCGGGACAGCCTTCGGAAAGCAGTACTTC. Its protein product is CASSQPGTAFGKQYF. The full variable domain, completed using reference TRBV7-8 and TRBJ2-7, is GAGVSQSPRYKVAKRGQDVALRCDPISGHVSLFWYQQALGQGPEFLTYFQNEAQLDKSGLPSDRFFAERPEGSVSTLKIQRTQQEDSAVYLCASSQPGTAFGKQYFGPGTRLTVT.

In its sample, this clonotype ranks as large. CDR3 nucleotide sequence: TGTGCCAGCAGTTTAAGGGTCACCTACGAGCAGTACTTC. This encodes CASSLRVTYEQYF. The chain joins TRBV28 to TRBJ2-7, with unresolved D. V dropped 2 bases and J dropped 2 bases, with 7 bases sitting between them. This CDR3 has 13 residues. The germline CDR1 and CDR2 sequences are MDHEN and SYDVKM. The entire variable domain, with the rest obtained from reference TRBV28 and TRBJ2-7, is as follows: DVKVTQSSRYLVKRTGEKVFLECVQDMDHENMFWYRQDPGLGLRLIYFSYDVKMKEKGDIPEGYSVSREKKERFSLILESASTNQTSMYLCASSLRVTYEQYFGPGTRLTVT.

This clonotype was detected a few times. This chain links TRBV20-1 with TRBJ2-6; maybe TRBD2 (5 bases). The CDR3 length is 15 residues. V shed 2 bases and J shed 0 bases, with 8 bases lying between them. Germline CDR1 reads DFQATT; CDR2 reads SNEGSKA (reference sequence). CDR3 sequence: CSARPRDSGANVLTF. CDR3 nucleotide sequence: TGCAGTGCTAGACCACGGGACTCTGGGGCCAACGTCCTGACTTTC.

This clonotype has a handful of counts. As the CDR3 is not closed by the conserved phenylalanine or tryptophan, this likely results from a read error. The chain combines TRBV28 with TRBJ2-3; the D gene is possibly TRBD1 (6 bases). CDR3 length equals 14 residues. Deletions cut 5 bases from V and 2 bases from J, with 11 bases between. Germline CDR1 is MDHEN and CDR2 is SYDVKM. The CDR3 reads CASSGTGFTDTQYL. Here the CDR3 DNA reads TGTGCCAGCAGTGGTACAGGGTTCACAGATACGCAGTATTTA.

The J gene is TRBJ1-2, the V gene TRBV9, with 7 bases lining up with TRBD1. The CDR3 extends over 15 amino acids. From germline, CDR1 is SGDLS and CDR2 YYNGEE. The V segment lost 0 bases and the J segment 7 bases; nucleotides outside the gene matches: 9. The CDR3 reads CASSVVFGTVGGYTF. DNA of the CDR3: TGTGCCAGCAGCGTAGTTTTCGGGACAGTCGGTGGCTACACCTTC.

Turning to this clonotype: This sequence may be a read error, since a much larger clone differs from it by one base. The rearrangement joins TRBV14 to TRBJ1-6; 8 positions agree with TRBD1. The CDR3 totals 14 residues. CDR1 is SGHDN, CDR2 FVKESK, per germline. The CDR3 spells CACSLTGANSPLHF. The CDR3 DNA is TGTGCCTGCAGCTTGACAGGGGCAAATTCACCCCTCCACTTT.

The chain recombines TRBV11-2 with TRBJ2-7; 8 bases line up with TRBD1. Germline assignment: CDR1 SGHAT and CDR2 FQNNGV. V was pared by 3 bases and J by 2 bases, with 0 bases of the junction left unmatched. The CDR3 has 13 amino acids. The CDR3 sequence is CASSLDRAYEQYF. In DNA form, the CDR3 reads TGTGCCAGCAGCTTGGACAGGGCCTACGAGCAGTACTTC.

In this sample, this clonotype is medium-sized (0.01 to 0.1%). The chain uses TRBV6-1 and TRBJ2-7, with D possibly matching TRBD2 (5 bases). Germline loops: CDR1 MNHNS, CDR2 SASEGT. Trimming left V 0 bases short and J 1 base short, with 19 bases between. The CDR3 consists of 18 residues. This CDR3 reads CASSEALAKRVLSYEQYF. CDR3 coding DNA: TGTGCCAGCAGTGAAGCGCTGGCGAAGAGGGTCCTATCCTACGAGCAGTACTTC.

Notes on this clonotype: Just one base apart from a much larger clone, this may be a read error. The chain links TRBV5-1 to TRBJ2-2; D remains unclear. This CDR3 comprises 13 residues. The germline V gene encodes CDR1 SGHRS and CDR2 YFSETQ. CDR3 bases: TGCGCCAGCACCGAGTTAGATGTAGAGGAGCCGTTTTTT. Its protein is CASTELDVEEPFF.

The CDR3 nucleotides are TGTGCCAGCAGTGAAGGGCAGGGAGGGGAGACCCAGTACTTC. Its protein product is CASSEGQGGETQYF. The J gene is TRBJ2-5, the V gene TRBV2, with TRBD2 matching 7 bases. Germline CDR1 is SNHLY and CDR2 is FYNNEI. V was pared by 1 base and J by 5 bases, with 4 bases of the junction left unmatched. The CDR3 totals 14 residues.

The rearrangement joins TRBV15 to TRBJ2-7; 11 positions agree with TRBD1. CDR1 is LNHNV, CDR2 YYDKDF, per germline (reference sequence). This CDR3 region has 15 residues. V dropped 1 base and J dropped 4; count of bases not matched to a gene: 3. CDR3 bases: TGTGCCACCAGCAGAGGGACAGGGGGCCATTACGAGCAGTACTTC. It encodes CATSRGTGGHYEQYF.

The chain uses TRBV6-2 or TRBV6-3 and TRBJ2-7, with D perhaps TRBD1 or TRBD2 (6 bases each). The CDR3 runs 18 residues. Per germline, CDR1 MNHEY and CDR2 SVGEGT. The ends were cut back, 0 bases at V and 3 bases at J, with 21 bases in the middle. The CDR3 nucleotides read TGTGCCAGCAGTTACTCCTCCGGGGGCGCTGGGATGGACTACGAGCAGTACTTC. This sequence encodes CASSYSSGGAGMDYEQYF.

The chain links TRBV6-5 to TRBJ2-7, with a weak D call TRBD2 (6 bases). Trimming removed 0 bases at V and 2 bases at J, with 8 bases between. This CDR3 region has 14 residues. CDR1 is MNHEY, CDR2 SVGAGI, per germline. CDR3 DNA sequence: TGTGCCAGCAGTTACTCTGCGGGAACCTACGAGCAGTACTTC. This encodes CASSYSAGTYEQYF.

By proportion, this clonotype is medium-sized. V gene TRBV20-1 combines with J gene TRBJ2-2; no firm D call. CDR1 and CDR2 from the germline V gene are DFQATT and SNEGSKA (reference sequence). The CDR3 is made up of 13 amino acids. V was trimmed by 1 base and J by 3 bases, leaving 6 bases between them. Here the CDR3 DNA reads TGCAGTGCTAGAGTTCCGGACACCGGGGAGCTGTTTTTT. Residues: CSARVPDTGELFF.

By sample share, this clonotype is medium-sized. The rearrangement links TRBV27 to TRBJ2-1; 8 nucleotides line up with TRBD2. The CDR3 extends over 14 amino acids. Unmatched junction bases numbered 4, after V lost 5 bases and J lost 4 bases. Germline V gives CDR1 MNHEY, CDR2 SMNVEV (reference sequence). The CDR3 region is CASSILAEYNEQFF. The CDR3 DNA reads as TGTGCCAGCAGTATACTAGCGGAGTACAATGAGCAGTTCTTC.

This clonotype is large (0.1 to 1%). J is TRBJ2-7 and V is TRBV28, with D maybe TRBD2 (5 bases). Germline V gene sequence: CDR1 MDHEN, CDR2 SYDVKM. V dropped 5 bases and J dropped 6 bases, with 11 bases sitting between them. The CDR3 length is 12 residues. The CDR3 is CASSQLGSEQYF. CDR3 DNA: TGTGCCAGCAGTCAACTAGGTTCCGAGCAGTACTTC.

Within the sample, this clonotype is medium-sized. The J gene is TRBJ2-3, the V gene TRBV5-1; tentative D call: TRBD2 (6 bases). The CDR3 is made up of 13 amino acids. Germline V gene sequence: CDR1 SGHRS, CDR2 YFSETQ. Deletions cut 4 bases from V and 5 bases from J, with 11 bases between. In DNA form, the CDR3 reads TGCGCCAGCAGCCTAAGACTAGAAGATACGCAGTATTTT. It yields the protein CASSLRLEDTQYF.

Within the sample, this clonotype is medium-sized. This chain links TRBV20-1 with TRBJ1-4, with D possibly TRBD1 on 6 matching bases. From germline, CDR1 is DFQATT and CDR2 SNEGSKA (reference sequence). V lost 2 bases and J 3 bases, leaving 13 bases between the germline ends. The CDR3 runs to 15 residues. The CDR3 DNA is TGCAGTGCTAGACATCCGGACAGCTCTAATGAAAAACTGTTTTTT. This encodes CSARHPDSSNEKLFF.

This clonotype has just a few counts. V is TRBV4-2 and J is TRBJ1-6; 8 positions agree with TRBD1. Germline-derived CDR1 and CDR2 are LGHNA and YNFKEQ. V was clipped by 1 base and J by 8 bases; unmatched bases: 1. CDR3 length equals 14 residues. The CDR3 reads CASSQVTGDSPLHF. The DNA of the CDR3 is TGTGCCAGCAGCCAAGTGACAGGGGATTCACCCCTCCACTTT.

A few counts support this clonotype. The chain carries TRBV18 and TRBJ1-1; D is possibly TRBD1 (5 bases). Trimming stripped 5 bases from V and 4 bases from J, with 8 bases between. The CDR3 consists of 12 residues. Germline CDR1 and CDR2: KGHSH and LQKENI. The CDR3 bases are TGTGCCAGCTCAACGGACACCACTGAAGCTTTCTTT. This encodes CASSTDTTEAFF.

This chain joins TRBV19 and TRBJ1-5, with 7 nucleotides matching TRBD1. CDR3 length: 14 amino acids. Trimming cost V 10 bases and J 5 bases; bases outside gene matches: 11. Germline V gene lookup returns CDR1 LNHDA and CDR2 SQIVND (reference sequence). The CDR3 here is CATHQQGLDQPQHF. The CDR3, as DNA: TGTGCCACGCATCAACAGGGGTTGGATCAGCCCCAGCATTTT.

This clonotype was counted a few times. The V and J genes are TRBV7-8 and TRBJ2-6; 9 bases are a match to TRBD1. The CDR3 covers 19 residues. The J segment lost 4 bases and the V segment lost 2 bases, leaving 12 bases of the junction unmatched. Germline loops: CDR1 SGHVS, CDR2 FQNEAQ. Here the CDR3 reads CASSLTRDRASEGANVLTF. Written as DNA, the CDR3 is TGTGCCAGCAGCTTAACCCGGGACAGGGCATCAGAGGGGGCCAACGTCCTGACTTTC. The whole variable domain, remainder taken from reference TRBV7-8 and TRBJ2-6, is GAGVSQSPRYKVAKRGQDVALRCDPISGHVSLFWYQQALGQGPEFLTYFQNEAQLDKSGLPSDRFFAERPEGSVSTLKIQRTQQEDSAVYLCASSLTRDRASEGANVLTFGAGSRLTVL.

This clonotype was found a few times. V usage is TRBV12-3 or TRBV12-4 and J usage is TRBJ2-7; the D is unclear. The CDR3 has 12 amino acids. Trimming removed 3 bases from V and 3 bases from J, with 6 bases in between. As DNA, the CDR3 is TGTGCCAGCAGTTTCATTCTCTACGAGCAGTACTTC. Translating it yields CASSFILYEQYF.

About this clonotype itself: This clone may be a read error of a much larger clone one base away. This rearrangement joins TRBV6-5 to TRBJ2-1; TRBD2 matches at 15 bases. CDR3 length: 15 residues. CDR1 and CDR2 from the germline V gene are MNHEY and SVGAGI. The CDR3 region is CTSGYGLAGGSEQFF. CDR3 nucleotide sequence: TGTACCAGCGGATACGGACTAGCGGGAGGGAGTGAGCAGTTCTTC.

This clonotype ranks as medium-sized (0.01 to 0.1%). The chain links TRBV9 to TRBJ1-2, with 8 positions matching TRBD1. Trimming removed 3 bases from V and 6 bases from J; junction bases left unmatched: 13. CDR1 SGDLS and CDR2 YYNGEE come from the germline V gene. There are 16 residues in the CDR3. The CDR3 bases are TGTGCCAGCAGCGAGGACGGGACAGGTTCGTCACATGGCTACACCTTC. Its translation: CASSEDGTGSSHGYTF.